This T cell receptor (beta chain) was found in a study of T cell repertoires in cytomegalovirus infection. Study results and limitations: CMV-specific TCR beta clonotypes restricted by HLA-C were the ones dominating the ex vivo response.

TCRdb used MiXCR to reprocess the reads, holding one entry per CDR3 protein. Of hundreds of thousands of distinct CDR3 sequences in the sample, approximately 34% were seen once. The junction had 8 bases not matched to a gene; V was cut back by 8 bases and J by 5 bases. The CDR3 has 13 amino acids. Germline-derived CDR1 and CDR2 are SQVTM and ANQGSEA. This clonotype has only one observation. Its specificity is unknown. The sequenced material came from PBMCs. This TCR was recovered from a human donor in good health (CMV status not recorded). Some clones in this sample may be carry-over from other donors' samples. The rearrangement uses TRBV29-1 and TRBJ2-2; 7 nucleotides align to TRBD1. In nucleotides, the CDR3 is TGCAGCTACCGCAGGGGGAGTACCGGGGAGCTGTTTTTT. It specifies CSYRRGSTGELFF.